This T cell receptor beta chain came from a study of naive and memory T cell subsets. Alpha and beta constant region primers primed reverse transcription for blood and skin samples. TCRdb re-analysed the 5' RACE reads in MiXCR, keeping a single row per CDR3 protein. The sample contains tens of thousands of distinct CDR3 sequences, about 4% of which appear only once. This clonotype was found a few times. What it binds is unknown. Germline assignment: CDR1 MNHEY and CDR2 SMNVEV (reference sequence). CDR3 length equals 13 residues. Between the trimmed V and J ends, which lost 3 bases and 4 bases, there was a span of 9 bases. Study-wide points: TCR transcript changes with activation or differentiation may affect this RNA method.

Adult healthy volunteers gave 2.5 ml peripheral blood for whole-blood RNA. Cells were not sorted; total RNA input targeted roughly 1 to 1000 ng. The genes are TRBV27 and TRBJ2-5; D remains ambiguous. The sequence was collected from a male donor in good health. DNA of the CDR3: TGTGCCAGCAGTTTTGGTGGTTCAGAGACCCAGTACTTC. Its translation is CASSFGGSETQYF.